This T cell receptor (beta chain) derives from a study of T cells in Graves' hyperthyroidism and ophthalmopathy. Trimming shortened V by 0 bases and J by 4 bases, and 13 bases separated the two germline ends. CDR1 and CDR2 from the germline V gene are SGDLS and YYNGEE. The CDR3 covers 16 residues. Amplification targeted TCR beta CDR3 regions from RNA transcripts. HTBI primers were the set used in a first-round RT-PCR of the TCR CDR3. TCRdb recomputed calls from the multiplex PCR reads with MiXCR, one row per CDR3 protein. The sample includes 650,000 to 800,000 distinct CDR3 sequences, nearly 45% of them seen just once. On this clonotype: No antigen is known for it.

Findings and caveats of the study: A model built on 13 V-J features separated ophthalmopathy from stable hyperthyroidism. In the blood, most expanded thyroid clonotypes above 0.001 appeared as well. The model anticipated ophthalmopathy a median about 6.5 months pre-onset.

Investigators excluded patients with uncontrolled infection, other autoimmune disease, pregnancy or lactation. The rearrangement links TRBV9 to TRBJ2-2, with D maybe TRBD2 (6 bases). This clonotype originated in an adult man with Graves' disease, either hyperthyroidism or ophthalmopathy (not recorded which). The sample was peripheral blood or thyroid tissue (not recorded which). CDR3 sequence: CASSVGPKAGTGELFF. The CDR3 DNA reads TGTGCCAGCAGCGTAGGGCCGAAAGCGGGCACCGGGGAGCTGTTTTTT.